The 12 T cell receptor beta chains below come from one sample, sequenced in a study of T cells in women clearing cervical HPV infection. Sequenced by immunoSEQ multiplex PCR; TCRdb stores in-frame clones only, minus some. This repertoire includes tens of thousands of clones. Material for sequencing was blood buffy coat. The receptors originated from a woman between 18 and 69 years old with a cervical HPV16 infection that either progressed to CIN3+ or cleared (not recorded which).

Turning to this clone: The sequence runs out 3 residues before the end of the CDR3; the remainder is reconstructed from the germline J gene. The chain joins TRBV5-6 to TRBJ1-6; TRBD1 matches 10 bases. Germline V CDR1 and CDR2: SGHDT, YYEEEE. The V and J ends lost 5 bases and 10 bases, in that order; junction bases with no gene match: 6. There are 14 residues in the CDR3. Here the CDR3 reads CASRGDRGRSPLHF. The sequenced part of the CDR3 DNA is TGTGCCAGCAGGGGGGACAGGGGTAGGTCACCC. Looking up the rest from reference TRBV5-6 and TRBJ1-6 gives the full variable domain: DAGVTQSPTHLIKTRGQQVTLRCSPKSGHDTVSWYQQALGQGPQFIFQYYEEEERQRGNFPDRFSGHQFPNYSSELNVNALLLGDSALYLCASRGDRGRSPLHFGNGTRLTVT.

With regard to this clone: The sequenced fragment ends 3 residues before the CDR3 boundary, so the rest is inferred from the germline J gene. The chain employs TRBV18 and TRBJ2-2, with a tentative D call TRBD1 (5 bases). Germline CDR1 and CDR2: KGHSH and LQKENI. The V gene lost 8 bases and the J gene lost 5 bases, with 21 bases spanning the gap. CDR3 length: 16 residues. The CDR3 spells CASTRASPINTGELFF. The sequenced part of the CDR3 DNA is TGTGCCAGCACCAGGGCCAGCCCCATCAATACCGGGGAG.

With respect to this clone: The missing CDR3 end, 3 residues past where the read stops, is filled in from the germline J gene. The chain is built from TRBV6-1 and TRBJ2-5, with 10 bases aligning to TRBD2. This CDR3 region has 16 residues. The J segment lost 2 bases and the V segment lost 0 bases, leaving 3 bases of the junction unmatched. The germline gives CDR1 MNHNS, CDR2 SASEGT. The CDR3 loop is CASSEAPAGGQETQYF. The CDR3 DNA, read in part, is TGTGCCAGCAGTGAAGCACCAGCGGGGGGGCAAGAGACC.

Worth noting for this clone: The read terminates 3 residues before the CDR3 end, so the remaining end is supplied by the germline J gene. The chain recombines TRBV2 with TRBJ1-6; D is ambiguous. The CDR3 sequence is 14 residues long. V dropped 3 bases and J dropped 7 bases, with 10 bases sitting between them. Germline CDR1 SNHLY, CDR2 FYNNEI. CDR3 amino acids: CASSETRPNSPLHF. CDR3 bases read: TGTGCCAGCAGTGAGACAAGACCGAATTCACCC.

CDR3 loop: CASSLERGYGYTF. The part of the CDR3 DNA that was read is TGTGCCAGCAGCTTGGAAAGGGGATATGGC. The chain carries TRBV5-5 and TRBJ1-2; D is perhaps TRBD1 (5 bases). Read sequence stops 3 residues before the CDR3 end, and the germline J gene provides the missing end. CDR3 length: 13 residues. Germline values: CDR1 SGHKS, CDR2 YYEKEE (reference sequence). V lost 0 bases and J 5 bases, leaving 8 bases between the germline ends.

As for this clone: Coverage ceases 3 residues before the CDR3 finishes, and the germline J gene fills in the end. This chain connects TRBV30 to TRBJ2-6, with D maybe TRBD1 (6 bases). The V end lost 4 bases, the J end lost 1 base, and 14 bases lay between the germline ends. Germline V gene lookup returns CDR1 GTSNPN and CDR2 SVGIG (reference sequence). The CDR3 spans 16 residues. CDR3: CAWTGQSVSGANVLTF. The DNA read from the CDR3 is TGTGCCTGGACCGGACAGTCGGTTTCTGGGGCCAACGTC.

For this clone: The CDR3 is cut off 3 residues early in the read; its end comes from the germline J gene. J is TRBJ1-2 and V is TRBV5-1, with D possibly being TRBD1 (6 bases). This CDR3 is built from 17 residues. Germline V lookup: CDR1 SGHRS, CDR2 YFSETQ. The CDR3 DNA, read in part, is TGCGCCAGCAGCTCCGGTTCAGGTAGAAGGGACAAAAACATC. It encodes CASSSGSGRRDKNI. The full CDR3 sequence reads CASSSGSGRRDKNIYTF. The full variable domain, in which reference TRBV5-1 and TRBJ1-2 provide the parts outside the CDR3, is KAGVTQTPRYLIKTRGQQVTLSCSPISGHRSVSWYQQTPGQGLQFLFEYFSETQRNKGNFPGRFSGRQFSNSRSEMNVSTLELGDSALYLCASSSGSGRRDKNIYTFGSGTRLTVV.

Of note for this clone: Read data end 3 residues before the CDR3 end; the end is taken from the germline J gene. The chain links TRBV19 to TRBJ2-5, with D possibly TRBD2 on 6 matching bases. Deletions cut 3 bases from V and 5 bases from J, with 10 bases between. The CDR3 covers 13 residues. CDR1 LNHDA and CDR2 SQIVND come from the germline V gene (reference sequence). The DNA read from the CDR3 is TGTGCCAGTAGTATCGGTGGGGGGGAGACC. It translates to CASSIGGGET. The whole CDR3 sequence reads CASSIGGGETQYF.

In regard to this clone: The CDR3 goes on 3 residues after the read ends, and that part is filled in from the germline J gene. The chain employs TRBV6-1 and TRBJ2-7, with 8 bases that match TRBD1. This CDR3 spans 17 amino acids. V was clipped by 2 bases and J by 3 bases; unmatched bases: 12. The germline CDR1 and CDR2 sequences are MNHNS and SASEGT. The sequenced part of the CDR3 DNA is TGTGCCAGCAGTGAACGCAGACAGGGGACCACCGTCTACGAG. Its translation is CASSERRQGTTVYE. The full CDR3 reads CASSERRQGTTVYEQYF.

This clone is classed as medium-sized by frequency. The read ends 3 residues early relative to the CDR3; the germline J gene fills the gap. This chain joins TRBV18 and TRBJ2-3; D is unclear. Trimming took off 1 base at V and 4 bases at J, with 3 bases between the two ends. This CDR3 spans 12 amino acids. Germline values: CDR1 KGHSH, CDR2 LQKENI. CDR3 region: CASSPLADTQYF. CDR3 DNA (partial): TGTGCCAGCTCACCACTAGCAGATACG.

As regards this clone: The read stops 3 residues short of the end of the CDR3; the missing end is completed from the germline J gene. The rearrangement joins TRBV18 to TRBJ1-2; D is undetermined. From germline, CDR1 is KGHSH and CDR2 LQKENI. This CDR3 has 14 residues. CDR3 DNA, as far as it was read: TGTGCCAGCTCACAGGGTTCGGCCAAAAACATC. It translates to CASSQGSAKNI. The entire CDR3 protein reads CASSQGSAKNIYTF. Full variable domain (outside the CDR3, taken from reference TRBV18 and TRBJ1-2): NAGVMQNPRHLVRRRGQEARLRCSPMKGHSHVYWYRQLPEEGLKFMVYLQKENIIDESGMPKERFSAEFPKEGPSILRIQQVVRGDSAAYFCASSQGSAKNIYTFGSGTRLTVV.

CDR3 DNA (partial): TGTGCCTGGAGCTCAAGGGGCAATCAGCCG. Translated, it gives CAWSSRGNQP. The full CDR3 protein reads CAWSSRGNQPQYF. The chain links TRBV30 to TRBJ2-3, with D possibly TRBD1 on 5 matching bases. The read finishes 3 residues shy of the CDR3 end, and the germline J gene is used to complete it. This CDR3 is 13 amino acids long. Germline lookup yields CDR1 GTSNPN and CDR2 SVGIG (reference sequence).